This T cell receptor beta chain was found in a study of vaccination effects on CD4 cells after COVID-19. The length of the CDR3 is 10 residues. Germline V gives CDR1 SGHRS, CDR2 YFSETQ. The V end was cut by 7 bases, the J end by 8 bases, with 8 bases between. TCRdb's table, derived via immunoSEQ multiplex PCR, lists solely in-frame clones and lacks some. The table shows 50,000 to 75,000 clones, with approximately 78% occurring only once. This clone was recorded only once. Its antigen is unknown. CD4+ T cell isolation took place after 10 days of culture. The chain employs TRBV5-1 and TRBJ2-3; the D gene is possibly TRBD1 (5 bases). This clonotype was sampled from a human donor who had a prior SARS-CoV-2 infection. The sample consisted of CD4+ T cells from PBMCs cultured without peptide, taken before COVID-19 vaccination. CDR3 DNA: TGCGCCAGCGGAGACAGTACGCAGTATTTT. It is translated as CASGDSTQYF.